This T cell receptor (beta chain) was retrieved from a study of blood T cell repertoires in COVID-19. Study at large: Donors in the United States, Italy and Spain gave samples during acute or convalescent COVID-19. The analysed material was cDNA or gDNA that came from T cells, B-cell-depleted T cells, or PBMCs.

V lost 2 bases and J 0 bases, leaving 8 bases between the germline ends. Germline CDR1 and CDR2: LGHDT and YNNKEL (reference sequence). The CDR3 runs 15 residues. Original data processing: Nucleated cell number was recorded as an estimate derived from reference gene primer amplification. The table came from immunoSEQ multiplex PCR; TCRdb's copy has only in-frame clones and leaves some out. From that table come the V and J calls and clone size; the DNA was used to work out D and trimming. The table lists over 75,000 clones, approximately 79% of them singletons, with about 10% in the top ten. The clonotype was recovered from a man aged 70 or older with acute or convalescent COVID-19. The rearrangement joins TRBV3-1 (or the pseudogene TRBV3-2) to TRBJ2-1; D remains ambiguous. Sequencing was carried out using peripheral blood. The CDR3 here is CASSQYLLSYNEQFF. The CDR3 region has the DNA TGTGCCAGCAGCCAATATCTCCTCTCCTACAATGAGCAGTTCTTC.